Listed below are T cell receptor beta chains from one sample, sequenced in a study of blood T cells in healthy people across ages. TCRdb reanalysed the 5' RACE reads using MiXCR and keeps one entry per CDR3 protein. The sample shows around 940,000 distinct CDR3 sequences, just over 50% of them seen only once. What was sequenced was blood. The receptor source for this set is a woman between 55 and 75 years old in good health. The CDR3 runs from the conserved cysteine through the conserved F or W. The D gene is left open where the match is weak. A clone size is listed for some rows: how often the clone was seen (once, few, many), or a class if it is expanded.

once | TRBJ2-5 | TRBD1 | TRBV5-1 | CASSLGGQNRETQYF | TGCGCCAGCAGCTTGGGGGGACAGAATCGGGAGACCCAGTACTTC
. | TRBJ1-5 | . | TRBV10-3 | CAISGTGNQPQHF | TGTGCCATCAGTGGTACAGGCAATCAGCCCCAGCATTTT
few | TRBJ2-7 | TRBD1 | TRBV25-1 | CASSVQGYDEQYF | TGTGCCAGCAGTGTACAGGGGTACGACGAGCAGTACTTC
. | TRBJ2-3 | . | TRBV30 | CAWTHSTDTQYF | TGTGCCTGGACACACAGCACAGATACGCAGTATTTT
few | TRBJ2-7 | TRBD2 | TRBV6-6 | CASSYERGTTYEQYF | TGTGCCAGCAGTTACGAGCGGGGAACTACCTACGAGCAGTACTTC
. | TRBJ2-2 | . | TRBV29-1 | CSVEAQSLGWNTGELFF | TGCAGCGTTGAAGCCCAATCGCTAGGGTGGAACACCGGGGAGCTGTTTTTT
. | TRBJ2-7 | TRBD2 | TRBV12-3/TRBV12-4 | CASSRWTSGSRPVLYNEQYF | TGTGCCAGCAGTCGCTGGACTAGCGGGAGTCGCCCGGTGCTATACAATGAGCAGTACTTC
. | TRBJ1-2 | . | TRBV20-1 | CSARVEGSGGGYTF | TGCAGTGCTAGAGTCGAGGGATCTGGTGGTGGCTACACCTTC
once | TRBJ2-1 | TRBD2 | TRBV6-5 | CASSREWEGFYNEQFF | TGTGCCAGCAGCCGCGAATGGGAGGGTTTCTACAATGAGCAGTTCTTC
. | TRBJ2-1 | . | TRBV20-1 | CSARDPGGWTRGEQFF | TGCAGTGCTAGAGATCCAGGGGGCTGGACTAGGGGTGAGCAGTTCTTC
. | TRBJ2-7 | . | TRBV3-1 | CASSQEGDQQYF | TGTGCCAGCAGCCAAGAGGGTGACCAGCAGTACTTC
. | TRBJ2-1 | . | TRBV7-9 | CASSQTRTKTDEQFF | TGTGCCAGCAGCCAAACTAGAACTAAAACCGATGAGCAGTTCTTC
once | TRBJ2-7 | TRBD2 | TRBV28 | CASSLTGLANHEQYF | TGTGCCAGCAGTTTAACGGGACTAGCGAACCACGAGCAGTACTTC
. | TRBJ2-5 | TRBD2 | TRBV5-1 | CASSLSSGSFETQYF | TGCGCCAGCAGCTTGTCTAGCGGGAGTTTCGAGACCCAGTACTTC